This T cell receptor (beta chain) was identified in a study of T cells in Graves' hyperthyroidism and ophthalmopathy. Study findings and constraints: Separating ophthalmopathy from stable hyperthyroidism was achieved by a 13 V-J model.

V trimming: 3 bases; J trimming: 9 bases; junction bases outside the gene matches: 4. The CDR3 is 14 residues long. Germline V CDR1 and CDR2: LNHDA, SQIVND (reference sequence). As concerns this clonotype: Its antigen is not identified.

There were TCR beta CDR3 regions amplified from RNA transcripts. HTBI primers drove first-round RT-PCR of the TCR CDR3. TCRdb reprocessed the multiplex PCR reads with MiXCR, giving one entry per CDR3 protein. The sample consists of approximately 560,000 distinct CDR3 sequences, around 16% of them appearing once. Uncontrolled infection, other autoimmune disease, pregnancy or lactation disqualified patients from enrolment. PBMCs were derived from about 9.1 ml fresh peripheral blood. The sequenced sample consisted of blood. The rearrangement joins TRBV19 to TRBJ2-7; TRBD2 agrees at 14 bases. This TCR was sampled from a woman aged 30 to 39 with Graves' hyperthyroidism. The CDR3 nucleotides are TGTGCCAGTAGTATGGGACTAGCGGGAGCCCTGCAGTACTTC. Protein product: CASSMGLAGALQYF. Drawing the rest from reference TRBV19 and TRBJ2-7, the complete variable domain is DGGITQSPKYLFRKEGQNVTLSCEQNLNHDAMYWYRQDPGQGLRLIYYSQIVNDFQKGDIAEGYSVSREKKESFPLTVTSAQKNPTAFYLCASSMGLAGALQYFGPGTRLTVT.